This TCR beta chain is from a study of blood T cell repertoires in COVID-19. Enrolled through a virtual design, the participants were between 18 and 89 years of age and came from roughly 22 US areas. This CDR3 has 16 amino acids. Germline trimming cut 4 bases from V and 0 bases from J; bases unmatched to any gene: 9. In germline, CDR1 is SGHRS, CDR2 YFSETQ. The table lists this clone with a count of one. Generated by immunoSEQ multiplex PCR, the TCRdb table keeps only in-frame clones and is missing some. The sample yields roughly 400,000 clones, under 90% seen once. What was sequenced was PBMCs or T cells enriched from blood (not recorded which). The origin of this receptor is a woman aged 25 to 45 who had recovered from COVID-19. V is TRBV5-1 and J is TRBJ1-2, with TRBD1 matching over 7 bases. The CDR3, as DNA: TGCGCCAGCAGCCGGGACAGCTGGTTTGCTAACTATGGCTACACCTTC. This sequence encodes CASSRDSWFANYGYTF.